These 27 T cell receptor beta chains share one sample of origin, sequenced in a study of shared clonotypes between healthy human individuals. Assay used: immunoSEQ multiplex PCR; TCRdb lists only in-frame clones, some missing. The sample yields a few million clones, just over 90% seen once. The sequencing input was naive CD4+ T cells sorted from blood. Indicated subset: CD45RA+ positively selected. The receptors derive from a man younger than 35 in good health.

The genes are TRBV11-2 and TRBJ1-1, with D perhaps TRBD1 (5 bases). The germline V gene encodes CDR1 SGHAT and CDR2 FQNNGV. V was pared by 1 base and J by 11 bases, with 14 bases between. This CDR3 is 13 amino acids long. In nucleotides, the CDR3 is TGTGCCAGCAGCTTAGTCAGACAGCCAAAGGCTTTCTTT. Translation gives CASSLVRQPKAFF.

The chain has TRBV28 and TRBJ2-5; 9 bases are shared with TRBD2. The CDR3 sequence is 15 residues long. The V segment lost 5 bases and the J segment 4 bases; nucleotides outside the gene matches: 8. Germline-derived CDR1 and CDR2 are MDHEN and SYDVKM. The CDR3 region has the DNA TGTGCCAGCAGTCCCCCGCGGGGGGGTCTAGAGACCCAGTACTTC. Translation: CASSPPRGGLETQYF. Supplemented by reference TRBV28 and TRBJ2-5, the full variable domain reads DVKVTQSSRYLVKRTGEKVFLECVQDMDHENMFWYRQDPGLGLRLIYFSYDVKMKEKGDIPEGYSVSREKKERFSLILESASTNQTSMYLCASSPPRGGLETQYFGPGTRLLVL.

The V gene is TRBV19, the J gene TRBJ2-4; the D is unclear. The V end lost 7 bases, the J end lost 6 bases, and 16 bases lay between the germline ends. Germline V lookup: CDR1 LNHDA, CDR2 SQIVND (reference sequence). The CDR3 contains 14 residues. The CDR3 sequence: CASKFDLIGNIQYF. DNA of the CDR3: TGTGCCAGTAAATTTGACCTTATTGGAAACATTCAGTACTTC.

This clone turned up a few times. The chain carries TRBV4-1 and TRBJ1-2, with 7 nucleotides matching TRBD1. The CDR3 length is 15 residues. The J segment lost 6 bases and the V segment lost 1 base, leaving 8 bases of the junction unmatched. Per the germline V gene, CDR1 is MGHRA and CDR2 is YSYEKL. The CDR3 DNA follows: TGCGCCAGCAGCCAAGCCCCGGGACAGCGGCATGGCTACACCTTC. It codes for CASSQAPGQRHGYTF.

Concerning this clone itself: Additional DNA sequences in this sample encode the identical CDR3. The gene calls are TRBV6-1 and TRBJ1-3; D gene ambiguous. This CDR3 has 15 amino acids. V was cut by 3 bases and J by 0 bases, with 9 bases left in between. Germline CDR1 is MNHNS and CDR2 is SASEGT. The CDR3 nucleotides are TGTGCCAGCAGTGAGAAGGGAAGCTCTGGAAACACCATATATTTT. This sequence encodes CASSEKGSSGNTIYF.

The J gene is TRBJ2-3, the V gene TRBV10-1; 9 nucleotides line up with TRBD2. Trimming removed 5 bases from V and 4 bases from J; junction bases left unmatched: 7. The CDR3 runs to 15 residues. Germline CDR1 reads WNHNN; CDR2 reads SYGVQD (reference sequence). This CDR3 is CASSPSGARADTQYF. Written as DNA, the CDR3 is TGCGCCAGCAGTCCTAGCGGGGCAAGGGCAGATACGCAGTATTTT.

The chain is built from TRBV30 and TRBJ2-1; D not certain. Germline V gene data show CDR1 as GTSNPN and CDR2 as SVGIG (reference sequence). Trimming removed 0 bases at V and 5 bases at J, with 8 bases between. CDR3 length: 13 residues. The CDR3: CAWSVGINNEQFF. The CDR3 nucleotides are TGTGCCTGGAGTGTCGGCATTAACAATGAGCAGTTCTTC.

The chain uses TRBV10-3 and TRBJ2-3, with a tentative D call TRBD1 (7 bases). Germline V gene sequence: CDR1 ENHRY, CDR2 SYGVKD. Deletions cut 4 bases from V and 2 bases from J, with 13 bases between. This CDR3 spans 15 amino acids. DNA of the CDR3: TGTGCCATCAGTGTGGCAGGGGGGCTCACAGATACGCAGTATTTT. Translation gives CAISVAGGLTDTQYF.

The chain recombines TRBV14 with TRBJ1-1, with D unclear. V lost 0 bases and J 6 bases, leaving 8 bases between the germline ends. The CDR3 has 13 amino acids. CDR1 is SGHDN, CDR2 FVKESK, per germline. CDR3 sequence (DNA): TGTGCCAGCAGCCAAGATTTAGTGGCTGAAGCTTTCTTT. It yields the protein CASSQDLVAEAFF. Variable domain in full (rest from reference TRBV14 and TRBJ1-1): EAGVTQFPSHSVIEKGQTVTLRCDPISGHDNLYWYRRVMGKEIKFLLHFVKESKQDESGMPNNRFLAERTGGTYSTLKVQPAELEDSGVYFCASSQDLVAEAFFGQGTRLTVV.

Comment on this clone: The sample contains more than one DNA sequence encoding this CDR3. CDR3 amino acids: CASRGTGSYEQYF. The CDR3 bases are TGTGCCAGCAGGGGGACAGGCTCCTACGAGCAGTACTTC. The rearrangement joins TRBV2 to TRBJ2-7, with TRBD1 matching 8 bases. The CDR3 loop spans 13 amino acids. In germline, CDR1 is SNHLY, CDR2 FYNNEI. J lost 0 bases, V lost 6 bases, and 1 base had no gene match.

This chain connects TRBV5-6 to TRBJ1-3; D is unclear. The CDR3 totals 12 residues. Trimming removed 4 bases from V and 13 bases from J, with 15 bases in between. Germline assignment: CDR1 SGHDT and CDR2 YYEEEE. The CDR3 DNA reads TGTGCCAGCAGCCGCAGGCCGGAGGTTATATATTTT. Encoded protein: CASSRRPEVIYF.

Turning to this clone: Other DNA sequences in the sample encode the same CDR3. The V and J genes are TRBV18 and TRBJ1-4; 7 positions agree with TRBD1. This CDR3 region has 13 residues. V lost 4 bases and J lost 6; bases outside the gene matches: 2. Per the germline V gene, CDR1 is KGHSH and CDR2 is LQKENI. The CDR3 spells CASSRGTDEKLFF. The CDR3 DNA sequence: TGTGCCAGCTCACGCGGGACAGATGAAAAACTGTTTTTT.

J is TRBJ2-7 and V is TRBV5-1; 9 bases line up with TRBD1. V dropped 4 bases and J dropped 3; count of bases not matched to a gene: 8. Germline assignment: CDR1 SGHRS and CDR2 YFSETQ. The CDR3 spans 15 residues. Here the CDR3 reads CASSVTGGSGYEQYF. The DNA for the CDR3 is TGCGCCAGCAGCGTAACAGGGGGCAGCGGCTACGAGCAGTACTTC.

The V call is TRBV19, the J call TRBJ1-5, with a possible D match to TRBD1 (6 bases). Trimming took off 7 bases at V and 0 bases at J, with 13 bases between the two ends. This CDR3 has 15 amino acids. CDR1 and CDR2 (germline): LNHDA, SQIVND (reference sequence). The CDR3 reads CASKDSFISNQPQHF. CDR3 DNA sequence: TGTGCCAGTAAGGACAGCTTTATTAGCAATCAGCCCCAGCATTTT.

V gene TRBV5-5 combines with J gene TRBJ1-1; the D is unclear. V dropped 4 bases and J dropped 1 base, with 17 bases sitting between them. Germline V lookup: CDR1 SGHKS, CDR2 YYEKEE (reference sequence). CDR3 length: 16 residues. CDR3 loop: CASSAEDGLKNTEAFF. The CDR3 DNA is TGTGCCAGCAGCGCCGAGGACGGCCTGAAGAACACTGAAGCTTTCTTT.

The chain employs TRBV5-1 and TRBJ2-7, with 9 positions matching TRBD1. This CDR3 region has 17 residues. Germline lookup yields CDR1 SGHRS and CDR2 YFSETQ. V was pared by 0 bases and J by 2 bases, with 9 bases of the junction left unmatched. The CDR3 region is CASSLARGQGFPYEQYF. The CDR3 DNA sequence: TGCGCCAGCAGCTTGGCCCGGGGACAGGGCTTCCCCTACGAGCAGTACTTC.

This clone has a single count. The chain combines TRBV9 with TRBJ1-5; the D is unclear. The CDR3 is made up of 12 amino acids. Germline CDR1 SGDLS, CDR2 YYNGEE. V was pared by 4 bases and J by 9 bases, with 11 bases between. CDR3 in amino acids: CASSRADGPQHF. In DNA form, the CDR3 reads TGTGCCAGCAGCCGAGCGGATGGGCCCCAGCATTTT.

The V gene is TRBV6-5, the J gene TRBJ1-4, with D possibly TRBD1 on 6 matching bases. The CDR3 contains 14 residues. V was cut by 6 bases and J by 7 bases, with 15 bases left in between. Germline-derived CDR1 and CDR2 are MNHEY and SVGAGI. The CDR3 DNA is TGTGCCAGCAGACCAGGGGTCGCGCGTGAAAAACTGTTTTTT. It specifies CASRPGVAREKLFF.

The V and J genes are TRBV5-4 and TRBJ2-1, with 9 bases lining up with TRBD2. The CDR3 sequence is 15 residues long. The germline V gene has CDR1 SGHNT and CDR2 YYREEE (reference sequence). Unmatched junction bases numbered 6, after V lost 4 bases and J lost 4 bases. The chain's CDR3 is CASSPSSGMYNEQFF. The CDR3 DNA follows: TGTGCCAGCAGCCCTTCTAGCGGGATGTACAATGAGCAGTTCTTC.

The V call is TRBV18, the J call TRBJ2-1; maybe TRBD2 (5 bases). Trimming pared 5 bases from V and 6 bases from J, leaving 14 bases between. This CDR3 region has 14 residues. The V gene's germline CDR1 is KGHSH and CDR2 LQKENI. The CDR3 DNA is TGTGCCAGCTCAGACGGGGTATTCGGCAATGAGCAGTTCTTC. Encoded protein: CASSDGVFGNEQFF.

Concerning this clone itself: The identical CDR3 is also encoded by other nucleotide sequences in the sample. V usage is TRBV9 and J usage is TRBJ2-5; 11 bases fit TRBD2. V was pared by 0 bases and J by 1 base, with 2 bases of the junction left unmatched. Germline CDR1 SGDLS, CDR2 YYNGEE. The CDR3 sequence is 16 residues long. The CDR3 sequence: CASSVGLAGGQETQYF. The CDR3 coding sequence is TGTGCCAGCAGCGTAGGTCTAGCGGGAGGCCAAGAGACCCAGTACTTC.

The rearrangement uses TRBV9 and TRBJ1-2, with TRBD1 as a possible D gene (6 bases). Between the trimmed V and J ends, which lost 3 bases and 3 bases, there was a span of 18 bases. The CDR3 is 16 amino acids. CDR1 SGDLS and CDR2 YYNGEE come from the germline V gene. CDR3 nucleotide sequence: TGTGCCAGCAGCGGAAACTTCAGGGGTTTCGACTATGGCTACACCTTC. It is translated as CASSGNFRGFDYGYTF.

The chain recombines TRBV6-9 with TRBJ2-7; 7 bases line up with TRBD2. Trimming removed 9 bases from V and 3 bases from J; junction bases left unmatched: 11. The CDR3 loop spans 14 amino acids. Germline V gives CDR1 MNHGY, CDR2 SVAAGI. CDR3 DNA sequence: TGTGCCAGTTCCCGGAATCTAGCGGACTACGAGCAGTACTTC. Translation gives CASSRNLADYEQYF.

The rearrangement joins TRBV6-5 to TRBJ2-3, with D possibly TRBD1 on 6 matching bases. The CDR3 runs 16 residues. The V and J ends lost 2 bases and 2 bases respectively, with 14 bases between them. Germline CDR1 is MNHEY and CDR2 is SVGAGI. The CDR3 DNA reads TGTGCCAGCAGTTACAGGGCAGGGGTGAACACAGATACGCAGTATTTT. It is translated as CASSYRAGVNTDTQYF.

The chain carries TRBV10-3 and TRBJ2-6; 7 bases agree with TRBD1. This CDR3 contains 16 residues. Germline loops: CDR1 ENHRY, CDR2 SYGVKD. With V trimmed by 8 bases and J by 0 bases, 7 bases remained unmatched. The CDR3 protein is CAILPGQISGANVLTF. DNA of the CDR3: TGTGCCATCTTACCGGGACAGATCTCTGGGGCCAACGTCCTGACTTTC.

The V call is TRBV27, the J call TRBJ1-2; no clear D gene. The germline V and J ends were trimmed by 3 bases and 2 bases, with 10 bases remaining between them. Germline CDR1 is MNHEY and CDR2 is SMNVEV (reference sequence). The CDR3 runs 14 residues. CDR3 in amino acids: CASSFLGENYGYTF. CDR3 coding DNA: TGTGCCAGCAGTTTTCTAGGAGAAAACTATGGCTACACCTTC.

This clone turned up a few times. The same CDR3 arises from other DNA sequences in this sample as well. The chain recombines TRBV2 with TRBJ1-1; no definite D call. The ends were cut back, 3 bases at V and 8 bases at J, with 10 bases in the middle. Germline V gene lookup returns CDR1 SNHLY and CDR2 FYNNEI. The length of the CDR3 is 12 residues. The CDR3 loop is CASSEAGIEAFF. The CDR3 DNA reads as TGTGCCAGCAGTGAGGCAGGTATCGAAGCTTTCTTT.